This TCR beta chain originates from a study of T cell repertoires in cytomegalovirus infection. As for the study in general: As its CMV epitopes, the study selected recently identified HLA-C-restricted and well-studied HLA-B-restricted targets. In public TCR beta signatures, there were indications of both CMV infection and matching HLA type.

TCRdb analysed the reads with MiXCR anew, one entry per CDR3 protein. Of roughly 920,000 distinct CDR3 sequences listed, about 33% were seen once; the top ten hold over 10%. This clonotype was observed a few times. Its antigen is unidentified. The DNA is left out, because the CDR3 cannot be placed on it with certainty; the CDR3 is given as TCRdb lists it. Points from the study as a whole: Clonotype analysis showed dominance of the ex vivo response by HLA-C-restricted CMV-specific TCR beta clonotypes. Identification of carriers of CMV plus the relevant HLA was achieved through cumulative public TCR beta family frequency.

CDR1 MNHEY and CDR2 SMNVEV come from the germline V gene (reference sequence). 15 amino acids form the CDR3, both terminal residues included. The rearrangement links TRBV27 to TRBJ2-1; the table assigns TRBD1, which was not confirmed against the DNA. This material consisted of cultured CD8+ T cells from PBMCs, taken from culture after CMV antigen stimulation. This sequence was found in a human donor in good health (CMV status not recorded). Some clones in this sample may be carry-over from other donors' samples. The CDR3 protein is CASSLVGGGSREEFF.